The next 19 T cell receptor beta chains were all read from a single sample in a study of T cell responses to AZD1222 COVID-19 vaccine. The data were produced by immunoSEQ multiplex PCR, yet TCRdb's version contains in-frame clones alone and is incomplete. The table lists 100,000 to 150,000 clones, more than 85% of them singletons, with about 1.9% in the top ten. The specimen was peripheral blood, collected 28 days after the second AZD1222 dose. These receptors all stem from an adult who received the AZD1222 COVID-19 vaccine.

The CDR3 DNA reads TGTGCCAGCAGCTATCAGGAGAACACTGAAGCTTTCTTT. Translating gives CASSYQENTEAFF. The genes are TRBV14 and TRBJ1-1; no firm D call. Germline V gene lookup returns CDR1 SGHDN and CDR2 FVKESK. The CDR3 consists of 13 residues. The V gene lost 5 bases and the J gene lost 1 base, with 8 bases spanning the gap.

The table lists this clone with a count of one. This chain uses TRBV2 with TRBJ2-5; D is uncertain. V was shortened by 4 bases and J by 2 bases, with 2 bases between the two germline ends. CDR3 size: 11 residues. CDR1 and CDR2 (germline): SNHLY, FYNNEI. This CDR3 reads CASSGQETQYF. The CDR3 bases are TGTGCCAGCAGTGGGCAAGAGACCCAGTACTTC.

This clone has just one count. This rearrangement joins TRBV2 to TRBJ2-1, with D perhaps given as TRBD1 or TRBD2 (5 bases each). This CDR3 comprises 14 residues. V was clipped by 5 bases and J by 4 bases, with 12 bases between them. CDR1 and CDR2 from the germline V gene are SNHLY and FYNNEI. Here the CDR3 DNA reads TGTGCCAGCAGTCCCGGGACCCAATACAATGAGCAGTTCTTC. It yields the protein CASSPGTQYNEQFF. The full variable domain, its missing parts supplied by reference TRBV2 and TRBJ2-1, is EPEVTQTPSHQVTQMGQEVILRCVPISNHLYFYWYRQILGQKVEFLVSFYNNEISEKSEIFDDQFSVERPDGSNFTLKIRSTKLEDSAMYFCASSPGTQYNEQFFGPGTRLTVL.

The rearrangement uses TRBV24-1 and TRBJ1-5; 9 positions agree with TRBD1. The germline gives CDR1 KGHDR, CDR2 SFDVKD. The V gene end was trimmed by 7 bases and the J gene end by 3 bases; junction bases not matched to a gene: 3. The CDR3 sequence is 14 residues long. CDR3 region: CATSTGGLNQPQHF. The CDR3 region has the DNA TGTGCCACCAGCACAGGGGGCCTCAATCAGCCCCAGCATTTT.

This chain connects TRBV4-3 to TRBJ2-7; D call uncertain. The V gene's germline CDR1 is LGHNA and CDR2 YSLEER. The CDR3 is 15 amino acids. Trimming stripped 0 bases from V and 7 bases from J, with 16 bases between. The CDR3 DNA sequence: TGCGCCAGCAGCCAAGATTGGCGGACGTTGCGAGAGCAGTACGTC. The encoded protein is CASSQDWRTLREQYV.

This sequence joins TRBV5-1 and TRBJ2-6; tentatively, D is TRBD2 (6 bases). V lost 1 base and J lost 1, with 15 bases in between. The CDR3 spans 18 residues. CDR1 and CDR2 (germline): SGHRS, YFSETQ. CDR3 nucleotide sequence: TGCGCCAGCAGCTTGCGGGGAGGCTACCGGTCTGGGGCCAACGTCCTGACTTTC. Translation gives CASSLRGGYRSGANVLTF.

V gene TRBV18 combines with J gene TRBJ1-1, with D possibly TRBD1 on 5 matching bases. V gave up 1 base and J gave up 3 bases, with 12 bases separating them. This CDR3 spans 15 amino acids. Germline-derived CDR1 and CDR2 are KGHSH and LQKENI. CDR3 DNA: TGTGCCAGCTCACCACGATCAGGGAAGGACACTGAAGCTTTCTTT. This translates into CASSPRSGKDTEAFF.

This chain connects TRBV18 to TRBJ2-2; no definite D call. Germline CDR1 reads KGHSH; CDR2 reads LQKENI. This CDR3 is built from 16 residues. Trimming cost V 3 bases and J 1 base, with 12 bases left between them. CDR3 nucleotides: TGTGCCAGCTCACCCAACTTTCCCGGGAACACCGGGGAGCTGTTTTTT. Translated, it gives CASSPNFPGNTGELFF.

The chain couples TRBV20-1 to TRBJ2-7; no clear D. Germline CDR1 and CDR2: DFQATT and SNEGSKA (reference sequence). The CDR3 is 11 amino acids. The ends were cut back, 8 bases at V and 1 base at J, with 9 bases in the middle. DNA of the CDR3: TGCAGTTTCCAGGTTTCCTACGAGCAGTACTTC. As protein: CSFQVSYEQYF.

The chain uses TRBV19 and TRBJ1-4; D perhaps matches TRBD1 (6 bases). Germline V gene lookup returns CDR1 LNHDA and CDR2 SQIVND (reference sequence). V was trimmed by 6 bases and J by 0 bases, leaving 11 bases between them. CDR3 length equals 15 residues. CDR3 loop: CASRLEGATNEKLFF. The DNA for the CDR3 is TGTGCCAGTAGACTCGAGGGGGCAACTAATGAAAAACTGTTTTTT.

The rearrangement joins TRBV28 to TRBJ1-5; D gene uncertain. This CDR3 has 14 amino acids. V dropped 10 bases and J dropped 7 bases, with 20 bases sitting between them. Germline V gene data show CDR1 as MDHEN and CDR2 as SYDVKM. CDR3 loop: CATDLRSVGQPQHF. The CDR3, as DNA: TGTGCCACCGACCTCCGGTCCGTCGGCCAGCCCCAGCATTTT.

The chain couples TRBV2 to TRBJ1-1; no clear D gene. V was clipped by 4 bases and J by 5 bases, with 8 bases between them. The length of the CDR3 is 12 residues. Germline-derived CDR1 and CDR2 are SNHLY and FYNNEI. Here the CDR3 DNA reads TGTGCCAGCAGTGTAGCCGAGACTGAAGCTTTCTTT. Translating gives CASSVAETEAFF. Drawing the rest from reference TRBV2 and TRBJ1-1, the complete variable domain is EPEVTQTPSHQVTQMGQEVILRCVPISNHLYFYWYRQILGQKVEFLVSFYNNEISEKSEIFDDQFSVERPDGSNFTLKIRSTKLEDSAMYFCASSVAETEAFFGQGTRLTVV.

In its sample, this clone was seen a few times. V and J are TRBV7-9 and TRBJ2-7; 11 bases align to TRBD2. CDR3 size: 14 residues. Germline V gene lookup returns CDR1 SEHNR and CDR2 FQNEAQ (reference sequence). V lost 5 bases and J lost 2; bases outside the gene matches: 2. The CDR3 DNA reads as TGTGCCAGCAGCGTTAGCGGGAGGGCCTACGAGCAGTACGTC. It translates to CASSVSGRAYEQYV.

This sequence joins TRBV2 and TRBJ1-2; no reliable D call. The CDR3 has 14 residues. Trimming removed 4 bases from V and 2 bases from J, with 11 bases in between. Germline-derived CDR1 and CDR2 are SNHLY and FYNNEI. CDR3: CASSGLTENYGYTF. Here the CDR3 DNA reads TGTGCCAGCAGTGGCTTAACAGAGAACTATGGCTACACCTTC.

The V and J genes are TRBV6-1 and TRBJ2-7, with 9 nucleotides matching TRBD2. This CDR3 is built from 15 residues. With V trimmed by 2 bases and J by 6 bases, 8 bases remained unmatched. Germline V gene data show CDR1 as MNHNS and CDR2 as SASEGT. The CDR3 coding sequence is TGTGCCAGCAGTGAAACCCCGCTAGCGGGACGCGAGCAGTACGTC. Translated, it gives CASSETPLAGREQYV.

The rearrangement joins TRBV14 to TRBJ1-1, with D uncertain. Trimming left V 5 bases short and J 2 bases short, with 6 bases between. Germline loops: CDR1 SGHDN, CDR2 FVKESK. CDR3 length: 12 residues. The CDR3 here is CASSFINTEAFF. The CDR3 nucleotides read TGTGCCAGCAGCTTTATTAACACTGAAGCTTTCTTT.

The genes are TRBV6-5 and TRBJ1-6; D uncertain. V lost 10 bases to trimming and J lost 5 bases, with 15 bases between them. Per the germline V gene, CDR1 is MNHEY and CDR2 is SVGAGI. The CDR3 is 14 amino acids. The CDR3 DNA follows: TGTGCCACCCACCGGGGAAGGGATAATTCACCCCTCCACTTT. Its translation is CATHRGRDNSPLHF.

V is TRBV29-1 and J is TRBJ1-1; D uncertain. CDR3 size: 13 residues. Germline assignment: CDR1 SQVTM and CDR2 ANQGSEA. The V and J ends lost 0 bases and 0 bases respectively, with 5 bases between them. This chain's CDR3 is CSVEEHLNTEAFF. The CDR3 DNA follows: TGCAGCGTTGAAGAACACCTGAACACTGAAGCTTTCTTT.

The genes are TRBV29-1 and TRBJ1-2, with 9 bases identical to TRBD1. The germline CDR1 and CDR2 sequences are SQVTM and ANQGSEA. V lost 7 bases, J lost 7 bases, and 7 bases stayed unmatched. The CDR3 runs to 12 residues. As DNA, the CDR3 is TGCAGCGGGGACAGGGAGGCGAGTGGCTACACCTTC. Encoded protein: CSGDREASGYTF.